This is a list of T cell receptor beta chains from one sample in a study of CD8 T cells in ankylosing spondylitis. TCRdb called the 5' RACE reads again in MiXCR, with one record for every CDR3 protein. The sample shows approximately 110,000 distinct CDR3 sequences, approximately 25% of them seen only once. Sequences were obtained from synovial fluid, either unsorted or a sorted T cell fraction (not recorded which). These receptors all stem from a male donor with ankylosing spondylitis. CDR3s include the opening cysteine and the closing phenylalanine or tryptophan. Each record gives: V gene, clone size, J gene, D gene, CDR3 protein. A D gene is named only where the DNA matches it firmly. A row's size may be missing; if present it is once, few, many or a size class.

V: TRBV29-1; size: many; J: TRBJ2-7; D: .; CDR3: CSVGQYEQYF
V: TRBV7-9; size: .; J: TRBJ2-1; D: TRBD2; CDR3: CASSITRGDFNEQFF
V: TRBV3-1; size: .; J: TRBJ1-1; D: .; CDR3: CASSQMPDGFMNTEAFF
V: TRBV5-1; size: few; J: TRBJ2-1; D: .; CDR3: CASSFVPDEQFF
V: TRBV27; size: many; J: TRBJ2-3; D: .; CDR3: CASSWTAWGDTQYF
V: TRBV5-1; size: .; J: TRBJ1-2; D: .; CDR3: CASSLVQGGYDGYTF
V: TRBV5-6; size: .; J: TRBJ2-1; D: TRBD2; CDR3: CASSLASGINEQFF
V: TRBV2; size: .; J: TRBJ2-1; D: .; CDR3: CASSPRENEQFF
V: TRBV20-1; size: .; J: TRBJ2-2; D: .; CDR3: CSVVRETGELFF
V: TRBV25-1; size: few; J: TRBJ1-2; D: .; CDR3: CASSGGRYGYTF
V: TRBV12-3/TRBV12-4; size: .; J: TRBJ2-3; D: TRBD2; CDR3: CASSYSGRAIADTQYF
V: TRBV10-3; size: few; J: TRBJ2-6; D: .; CDR3: CATTHEANVLTF
V: TRBV7-2; size: few; J: TRBJ2-1; D: TRBD1; CDR3: CASSFRTGNEFF
V: TRBV7-2; size: many; J: TRBJ1-2; D: .; CDR3: CASSLSRDYGYTF
V: TRBV29-1; size: medium-sized; J: TRBJ2-1; D: .; CDR3: CSVLEPYNEQFF
V: TRBV7-2; size: .; J: TRBJ1-5; D: .; CDR3: CASSFRGADQPQHF
V: TRBV10-3; size: few; J: TRBJ2-5; D: .; CDR3: CAIIEWTIQETQYF
V: TRBV24-1; size: few; J: TRBJ1-1; D: .; CDR3: CATSAPGWTEAFF
V: TRBV5-1; size: many; J: TRBJ1-1; D: .; CDR3: CASSPLTGNTEAFF
V: TRBV5-5; size: many; J: TRBJ1-5; D: TRBD1; CDR3: CASSAEAGGLQPQHF
V: TRBV5-1; size: .; J: TRBJ2-1; D: TRBD2; CDR3: CASSLQLAGGYNEQFF
V: TRBV30; size: .; J: TRBJ2-3; D: TRBD2; CDR3: CAWTPSGGSDTQYF
V: TRBV11-2; size: .; J: TRBJ2-5; D: TRBD2; CDR3: CASSQRLAGGPETQYF
V: TRBV9; size: .; J: TRBJ2-3; D: TRBD2; CDR3: CASSKGTSGRALTDTQYF
V: TRBV29-1; size: many; J: TRBJ2-3; D: TRBD2; CDR3: CSVTGTSDTDTQYF
V: TRBV2; size: .; J: TRBJ1-1; D: .; CDR3: CASSGQVFTEAFF
V: TRBV11-2; size: once; J: TRBJ2-5; D: .; CDR3: CASSLGRARGETQYF
V: TRBV10-1; size: few; J: TRBJ2-1; D: .; CDR3: CASSDGTAGGRFF
V: TRBV10-3; size: few; J: TRBJ2-7; D: .; CDR3: CAITSDSHSSGQYF
V: TRBV7-2; size: .; J: TRBJ2-7; D: .; CDR3: CASSQSGLSSYEQYF
V: TRBV27; size: .; J: TRBJ2-1; D: .; CDR3: CASSRDAGAIEQFF
V: TRBV29-1; size: few; J: TRBJ2-7; D: TRBD2; CDR3: CSVPASGSYEQYF
V: TRBV6-4; size: .; J: TRBJ1-2; D: .; CDR3: CASRSYSGADGYTF